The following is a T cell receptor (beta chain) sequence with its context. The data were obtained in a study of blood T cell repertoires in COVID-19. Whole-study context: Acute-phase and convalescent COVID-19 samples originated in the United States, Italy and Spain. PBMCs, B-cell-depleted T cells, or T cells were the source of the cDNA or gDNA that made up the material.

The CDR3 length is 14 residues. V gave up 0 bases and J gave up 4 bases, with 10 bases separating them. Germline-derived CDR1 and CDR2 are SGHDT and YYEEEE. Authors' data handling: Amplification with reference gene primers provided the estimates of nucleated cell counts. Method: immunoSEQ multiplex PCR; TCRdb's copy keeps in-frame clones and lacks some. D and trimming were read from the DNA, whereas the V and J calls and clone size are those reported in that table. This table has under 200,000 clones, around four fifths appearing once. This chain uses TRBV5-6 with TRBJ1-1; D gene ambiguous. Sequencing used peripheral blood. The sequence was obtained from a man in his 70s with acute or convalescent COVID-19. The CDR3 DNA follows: TGTGCCAGCAGCTTGGCCGGGAAGTCCACTGAAGCTTTCTTT. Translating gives CASSLAGKSTEAFF.